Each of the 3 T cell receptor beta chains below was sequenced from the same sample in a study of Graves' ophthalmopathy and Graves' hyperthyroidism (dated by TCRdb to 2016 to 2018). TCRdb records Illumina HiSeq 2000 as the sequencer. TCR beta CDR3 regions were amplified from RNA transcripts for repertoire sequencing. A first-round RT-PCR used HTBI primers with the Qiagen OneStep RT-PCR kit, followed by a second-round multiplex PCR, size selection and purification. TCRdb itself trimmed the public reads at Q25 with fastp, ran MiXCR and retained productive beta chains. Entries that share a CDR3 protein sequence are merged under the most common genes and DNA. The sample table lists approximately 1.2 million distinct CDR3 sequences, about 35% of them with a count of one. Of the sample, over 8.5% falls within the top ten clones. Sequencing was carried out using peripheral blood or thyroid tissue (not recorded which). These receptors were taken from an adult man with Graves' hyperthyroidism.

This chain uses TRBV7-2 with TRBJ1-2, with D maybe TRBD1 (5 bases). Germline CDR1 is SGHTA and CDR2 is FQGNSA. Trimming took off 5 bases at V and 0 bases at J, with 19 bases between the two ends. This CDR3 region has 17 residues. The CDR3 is CASSPRGGTDANYGYTF. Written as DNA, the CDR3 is TGTGCCAGCAGCCCTCGCGGCGGGACGGACGCTAACTATGGCTACACCTTC.

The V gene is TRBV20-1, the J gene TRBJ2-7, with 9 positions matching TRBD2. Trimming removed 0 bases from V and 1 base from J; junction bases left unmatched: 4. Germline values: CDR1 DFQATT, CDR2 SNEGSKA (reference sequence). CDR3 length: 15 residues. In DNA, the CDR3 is TGCAGTGCTAGAGATTCTAGCGGGACGTCCTACGAGCAGTACTTC. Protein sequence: CSARDSSGTSYEQYF.

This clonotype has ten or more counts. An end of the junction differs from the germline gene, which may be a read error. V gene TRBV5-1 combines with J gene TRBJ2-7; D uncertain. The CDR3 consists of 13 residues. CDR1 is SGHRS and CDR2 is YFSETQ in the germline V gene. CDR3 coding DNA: TGTGCCAGCAGCTTAAGCAGAGACTACGAGCAGTACTTC. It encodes CASSLSRDYEQYF.